These T cell receptor beta chains were read from a single sample in a study of blood T cell repertoires in COVID-19. Here immunoSEQ multiplex PCR was the method, and the copy in TCRdb shows in-frame clones only, minus some. This table has a few hundred thousand clones, approximately 91% appearing once. Specimen: peripheral blood. The receptors stem from a woman in her 30s with COVID-19, enrolled during active disease. Both conserved end residues are part of each CDR3. A D gene is named only where the DNA matches it firmly. A clone size is listed for some rows: how often the clone was seen (once, few, many), or a class if it is expanded.

d_call: -
j_call: TRBJ1-2
v_call: TRBV7-9
clone_size: -
cdr3_length: 13
cdr3_aa: CASSLAQRGGYTF
cdr3_nt: TGTGCCAGCAGCTTAGCGCAACGGGGTGGCTACACCTTC

d_call: -
j_call: TRBJ2-7
v_call: TRBV5-4
clone_size: -
cdr3_length: 12
cdr3_aa: CASSPGASEQYF
cdr3_nt: TGTGCCAGCAGCCCTGGAGCCTCCGAGCAGTACTTC

d_call: TRBD1
j_call: TRBJ2-7
v_call: TRBV7-2
clone_size: -
cdr3_length: 15
cdr3_aa: CASRSTGDAYYEQYF
cdr3_nt: TGTGCCAGCAGGTCGACAGGGGACGCCTACTACGAGCAGTACTTC

d_call: TRBD2
j_call: TRBJ2-1
v_call: TRBV9
clone_size: -
cdr3_length: 15
cdr3_aa: CASSGTSGAYNEQFF
cdr3_nt: TGTGCCAGCAGCGGGACTAGCGGAGCATACAATGAGCAGTTCTTC

d_call: -
j_call: TRBJ1-2
v_call: TRBV9
clone_size: -
cdr3_length: 13
cdr3_aa: CASSVGGSYGYTF
cdr3_nt: TGTGCCAGCAGCGTAGGGGGCAGCTATGGCTACACCTTC

d_call: -
j_call: TRBJ1-1
v_call: TRBV5-1
clone_size: -
cdr3_length: 14
cdr3_aa: CASSLVRGGTEAFF
cdr3_nt: TGCGCCAGCAGCTTGGTCCGGGGTGGGACTGAAGCTTTCTTT

d_call: -
j_call: TRBJ2-2
v_call: TRBV18
clone_size: -
cdr3_length: 14
cdr3_aa: CASSPDSNTGELFF
cdr3_nt: TGTGCCAGCTCGCCGGACTCGAACACCGGGGAGCTGTTTTTT

d_call: TRBD1
j_call: TRBJ2-7
v_call: TRBV19
clone_size: -
cdr3_length: 13
cdr3_aa: CASSIATGAQQYF
cdr3_nt: TGTGCCAGTAGTATCGCGACAGGGGCCCAGCAGTACTTC

d_call: TRBD1
j_call: TRBJ1-4
v_call: TRBV28
clone_size: -
cdr3_length: 17
cdr3_aa: CASSSTPGQGTNEKLFF
cdr3_nt: TGTGCCAGCAGTTCAACCCCCGGACAGGGAACCAATGAAAAACTGTTTTTT

d_call: -
j_call: TRBJ1-1
v_call: TRBV10-3
clone_size: -
cdr3_length: 14
cdr3_aa: CAISERGLNTEAFF
cdr3_nt: TGTGCCATCAGTGAGCGTGGCCTGAACACTGAAGCTTTCTTT

d_call: -
j_call: TRBJ1-6
v_call: TRBV6-2/TRBV6-3
clone_size: few
cdr3_length: 16
cdr3_aa: CASSPSGRGAGSPLHF
cdr3_nt: TGTGCCAGCAGCCCCTCGGGGCGGGGAGCGGGTTCACCCCTCCACTTT

d_call: TRBD2
j_call: TRBJ2-3
v_call: TRBV20-1
clone_size: -
cdr3_length: 16
cdr3_aa: CSASSSGRVGADTQYF
cdr3_nt: TGCAGTGCTAGTTCTAGCGGGAGGGTCGGGGCAGATACGCAGTATTTT

d_call: -
j_call: TRBJ1-2
v_call: TRBV2
clone_size: -
cdr3_length: 12
cdr3_aa: CASMAGAGGYTF
cdr3_nt: TGTGCCAGCATGGCGGGGGCTGGGGGCTACACCTTC

d_call: TRBD2
j_call: TRBJ2-1
v_call: TRBV13
clone_size: -
cdr3_length: 18
cdr3_aa: CASSLESRLAVSYNEQFF
cdr3_nt: TGTGCCAGCAGCTTAGAAAGTCGGCTAGCGGTCTCCTACAATGAGCAGTTCTTC

d_call: TRBD2
j_call: TRBJ2-2
v_call: TRBV5-1
clone_size: -
cdr3_length: 18
cdr3_aa: CASSLTTSGRPGTGELFF
cdr3_nt: TGCGCCAGCAGCTTAACGACTAGCGGGAGGCCTGGCACCGGGGAGCTGTTTTTT

d_call: TRBD2
j_call: TRBJ2-2
v_call: TRBV7-6
clone_size: few
cdr3_length: 16
cdr3_aa: CASSLEGLAVTGELFF
cdr3_nt: TGTGCCAGCAGCTTAGAGGGACTAGCTGTCACCGGGGAGCTGTTTTTT

d_call: TRBD1
j_call: TRBJ2-3
v_call: TRBV24-1
clone_size: -
cdr3_length: 15
cdr3_aa: CATSAQDRDRGTQYF
cdr3_nt: TGTGCCACCAGTGCTCAGGACAGGGATCGGGGTACGCAGTATTTT

d_call: -
j_call: TRBJ2-5
v_call: TRBV10-2
clone_size: -
cdr3_length: 14
cdr3_aa: CASSGGQVQETQYF
cdr3_nt: TGCGCCAGCAGTGGGGGGCAGGTCCAAGAGACCCAGTACTTC

d_call: -
j_call: TRBJ1-2
v_call: TRBV28
clone_size: -
cdr3_length: 12
cdr3_aa: CASAVRPYGYTF
cdr3_nt: TGTGCCAGCGCGGTTCGTCCCTATGGCTACACCTTC

d_call: TRBD2
j_call: TRBJ2-7
v_call: TRBV9
clone_size: -
cdr3_length: 15
cdr3_aa: CASSPPSGRPSEQYF
cdr3_nt: TGTGCCAGCAGCCCCCCTAGCGGGAGGCCGAGTGAGCAGTACTTC

d_call: -
j_call: TRBJ1-1
v_call: TRBV5-1
clone_size: -
cdr3_length: 13
cdr3_aa: CASSLLPNTEAFF
cdr3_nt: TGCGCCAGCAGCTTGCTTCCGAACACTGAAGCTTTCTTT

d_call: TRBD1
j_call: TRBJ1-2
v_call: TRBV28
clone_size: -
cdr3_length: 13
cdr3_aa: CASKRQGTYGYTF
cdr3_nt: TGTGCCAGCAAGAGACAGGGGACCTATGGCTACACCTTC

d_call: -
j_call: TRBJ1-2
v_call: TRBV5-3
clone_size: -
cdr3_length: 12
cdr3_aa: CARRRSRYGYTF
cdr3_nt: TGTGCCAGAAGAAGGAGTCGGTATGGCTACACCTTC

d_call: TRBD2
j_call: TRBJ2-7
v_call: TRBV15
clone_size: -
cdr3_length: 15
cdr3_aa: CATSRVPLAGYEQYF
cdr3_nt: TGTGCCACCAGCAGAGTTCCACTAGCGGGGTACGAGCAGTACTTC

d_call: -
j_call: TRBJ2-5
v_call: TRBV21-1
clone_size: -
cdr3_length: 14
cdr3_aa: CASSGTGNRETQYF
cdr3_nt: TGTGCCAGCAGCGGGACAGGGAACCGAGAGACCCAGTACTTC

d_call: TRBD2
j_call: TRBJ2-7
v_call: TRBV6-5
clone_size: -
cdr3_length: 13
cdr3_aa: CASGTSGDYEQYF
cdr3_nt: TGTGCCAGCGGGACTAGCGGAGACTACGAGCAGTACTTC

d_call: -
j_call: TRBJ1-6
v_call: TRBV9
clone_size: once
cdr3_length: 14
cdr3_aa: CASSPAALNSPLHF
cdr3_nt: TGTGCCAGCAGCCCAGCGGCCCTTAATTCACCCCTCCACTTT

d_call: -
j_call: TRBJ1-3
v_call: TRBV6-5
clone_size: few
cdr3_length: 15
cdr3_aa: CASNTGRNSGNTIYF
cdr3_nt: TGTGCCAGCAACACAGGGAGAAACTCTGGAAACACCATATATTTT

d_call: -
j_call: TRBJ1-1
v_call: TRBV20-1
clone_size: -
cdr3_length: 11
cdr3_aa: CSTKINYEAFF
cdr3_nt: TGCAGTACAAAAATTAATTATGAAGCTTTCTTT

d_call: -
j_call: TRBJ2-2
v_call: TRBV9
clone_size: -
cdr3_length: 13
cdr3_aa: CASSVGATGELFF
cdr3_nt: TGTGCCAGCAGCGTAGGAGCGACCGGGGAGCTGTTTTTT

d_call: TRBD1
j_call: TRBJ2-1
v_call: TRBV12-5
clone_size: -
cdr3_length: 14
cdr3_aa: CASKGGQGSNEQFF
cdr3_nt: TGTGCTAGTAAAGGGGGACAGGGAAGTAATGAGCAGTTCTTC

d_call: TRBD1
j_call: TRBJ1-6
v_call: TRBV7-2
clone_size: -
cdr3_length: 15
cdr3_aa: CASSSGQGAYSPLHF
cdr3_nt: TGTGCCAGCAGCTCGGGACAGGGTGCTTATTCACCCCTCCACTTT

d_call: TRBD1
j_call: TRBJ2-3
v_call: TRBV3-1/TRBV3-2
clone_size: -
cdr3_length: 15
cdr3_aa: CASSLKGTGTDTQYF
cdr3_nt: TGTGCCAGCAGCCTAAAAGGGACAGGCACAGATACGCAGTATTTT